This record looks at one T cell receptor beta chain sequence and its context. CDR1 and CDR2 from the germline V gene are SGHRS and YFSETQ. The J segment lost 2 bases and the V segment lost 1 base, leaving 4 bases of the junction unmatched. CDR3 length: 16 amino acids. The source of the sample is a study of blood T cell repertoires in COVID-19. Overall study: The United States, Italy and Spain were the sources of the acute and convalescent COVID-19 samples. T cells, B-cell-depleted T cells, or PBMCs provided the cDNA or gDNA that served as material.

The authors' processing: The authors estimated nucleated cell counts from reference gene primer amplification. Assay: immunoSEQ multiplex PCR; the TCRdb copy retains only in-frame clones and omits some. That table is the source of V, J and clone size, and D and trimming were worked out from the DNA. The sample has about 210,000 clones; about four fifths are singletons. Sequenced: peripheral blood. The chain has TRBV5-1 and TRBJ2-7; 12 nucleotides line up with TRBD2. The source of this sequence is a woman aged 50 to 60 with active or convalescent COVID-19. The CDR3 coding sequence is TGCGCCAGCAGCTTGAGGACTAGCGGGGCCCCCTACGAGCAGTACTTC. Residues: CASSLRTSGAPYEQYF.